The present T cell receptor (beta chain) was sequenced within a study of immune cell composition in non-small cell lung cancer. Method: immunoSEQ multiplex PCR; TCRdb's copy keeps in-frame clones and lacks some. The sample carries roughly 8,700 clones, around three quarters recorded once. The normal lung sample lay at least 3 cm, and maximally far, from the tumour. Findings and limits, study-wide: Shared sequences between tumour-reactive and dominant in vivo clones were not proven. In adenocarcinoma, maximal tumour-associated clone frequency tracked TIL tumour reactivity.

Concerning this clone: The antigen remains unidentified.

The clonotype originates from a human donor with non-small cell lung cancer. Sample: non-adjacent lung tissue.

The CDR3 sequence: CASSQGASGVRDEQFF. The DNA of the CDR3 is TGTGCCAGCAGCCAAGGGGCTAGCGGGGTTAGGGATGAGCAGTTCTTC. The gene calls are TRBV4-2 and TRBJ2-1; 9 nucleotides match TRBD2. This CDR3 has 16 amino acids. V was clipped by 1 base and J by 8 bases; unmatched bases: 9. Germline V gene data show CDR1 as LGHNA and CDR2 as YNFKEQ.